A selection of T cell receptor beta chains follows, all from one sample in a study of OX40 agonist ivuxolimab in advanced cancers. The assay was immunoSEQ multiplex PCR, and TCRdb's table has in-frame clones only and misses some. The data show some 39,000 clones, about 88% seen once. Specimen: CD4+ or CD8+ T cells sorted from blood, collected in a trial of the OX40 agonist ivuxolimab. The source is an adult with an advanced solid tumor such as melanoma, head and neck, liver or kidney cancer. CDR3s include the opening cysteine and the closing phenylalanine or tryptophan. A D gene is named only where the DNA matches it firmly. For some rows the clone size is stated as once, few or many, or as a class when expanded; others skip it.

abundance: -; d_gene: -; j_gene: TRBJ2-2; v_gene: TRBV7-8; CDR3aa: CASSLVRVNTGELFF; CDR3nt: TGTGCCAGCAGCTTAGTGAGAGTGAACACCGGGGAGCTGTTTTTT
abundance: -; d_gene: -; j_gene: TRBJ2-2; v_gene: TRBV2; CDR3aa: CASSETGGYTGELFF; CDR3nt: TGTGCCAGCAGTGAGACAGGAGGATATACCGGGGAGCTGTTTTTT
abundance: -; d_gene: -; j_gene: TRBJ1-2; v_gene: TRBV7-9; CDR3aa: CASSLVRGNYGYTF; CDR3nt: TGTGCCAGCAGCTTAGTTCGGGGTAACTATGGCTACACCTTC
abundance: -; d_gene: -; j_gene: TRBJ2-7; v_gene: TRBV5-6; CDR3aa: CASSLVGGNSYEQYF; CDR3nt: TGTGCCAGCAGCTTGGTAGGGGGGAACTCCTACGAGCAGTACTTC
abundance: -; d_gene: TRBD1; j_gene: TRBJ2-2; v_gene: TRBV6-5; CDR3aa: CASRGQGGGELFF; CDR3nt: TGTGCCAGCAGGGGACAGGGAGGCGGGGAGCTGTTTTTT
abundance: -; d_gene: -; j_gene: TRBJ1-4; v_gene: TRBV5-1; CDR3aa: CASSLGPSTNEKLFF; CDR3nt: TGCGCCAGCAGCCTCGGGCCTTCAACTAATGAAAAACTGTTTTTT
abundance: -; d_gene: -; j_gene: TRBJ2-1; v_gene: TRBV2; CDR3aa: CASSGGLSYNEQFF; CDR3nt: TGTGCCAGCAGTGGGGGGCTCTCCTACAATGAGCAGTTCTTC
abundance: -; d_gene: TRBD1; j_gene: TRBJ1-4; v_gene: TRBV6-1; CDR3aa: CASSEGPHRGEKLFF; CDR3nt: TGTGCCAGCAGTGAAGGGCCTCACAGGGGTGAAAAACTGTTTTTT
abundance: -; d_gene: -; j_gene: TRBJ2-7; v_gene: TRBV5-6; CDR3aa: CASSLMKDGYTYEQYF; CDR3nt: TGTGCCAGCAGTTTGATGAAAGACGGATATACCTACGAGCAGTACTTC
abundance: -; d_gene: TRBD1; j_gene: TRBJ2-5; v_gene: TRBV18; CDR3aa: CASSLLPGQQETQYF; CDR3nt: TGTGCCAGCTCACTCCTTCCGGGACAGCAAGAGACCCAGTACTTC
abundance: few; d_gene: -; j_gene: TRBJ2-4; v_gene: TRBV11-1; CDR3aa: CASSLGQTNKNIQYF; CDR3nt: TGTGCCAGCAGCTTAGGCCAGACAAACAAAAACATTCAGTACTTC
abundance: once; d_gene: TRBD1; j_gene: TRBJ2-7; v_gene: TRBV11-2; CDR3aa: CASNEQGPTYEQYF; CDR3nt: TGTGCCAGCAACGAACAGGGGCCCACCTACGAGCAGTACTTC
abundance: -; d_gene: TRBD1; j_gene: TRBJ1-5; v_gene: TRBV27; CDR3aa: CASSLAPGQGWSNQPQHF; CDR3nt: TGTGCCAGCAGTCTCGCTCCGGGACAGGGGTGGTCCAATCAGCCCCAGCATTTT